Included here is one T cell receptor beta chain sequence, with context. This sample stems from a study of regulatory T cells in long-lasting Graves disease. CDR3 size: 14 residues. Germline CDR1 is SGHKS and CDR2 is YYEKEE (reference sequence). The germline V and J ends were trimmed by 4 bases and 2 bases, with 13 bases remaining between them. Time point given: newly diagnosed GD, antithyroid drugs for less than 3 months. Generation of the TCR library employed RNA extracted from PBMCs. Assembly of TCR beta libraries relied on iRepertoire HTBI primers together with Arm-PCR of CDR3 regions. One entry per CDR3 protein, called by TCRdb with MiXCR from the multiplex PCR reads. The sample has over 350,000 distinct CDR3 sequences, roughly 15% seen once; the top ten hold about 8%. These data also featured in a second study, about T cells in Graves' hyperthyroidism and ophthalmopathy.

The sequence was collected from a woman aged 35 to 49 with Graves disease. Sequencing was performed on peripheral blood mononuclear cells (PBMCs), taken at new diagnosis, from a patient treated with antithyroid drugs. This chain uses TRBV5-5 with TRBJ2-7; D gene ambiguous. The CDR3 protein is CASSPPTSPYEQYF. CDR3 sequence (DNA): TGTGCCAGCAGCCCGCCGACAAGCCCCTACGAGCAGTACTTC. The full variable domain, its missing parts supplied by reference TRBV5-5 and TRBJ2-7, is DAGVTQSPTHLIKTRGQQVTLRCSPISGHKSVSWYQQVLGQGPQFIFQYYEKEERGRGNFPDRFSARQFPNYSSELNVNALLLGDSALYLCASSPPTSPYEQYFGPGTRLTVT.